This TCR beta chain originates from a study of shared clonotypes between healthy human individuals. Study-level findings and limits: Genetic and exposure-history diversity was limited by the few donors.

In the study's own analysis: Junction-only immunoSEQ data arrived without quality scores, meaning filtering differed. The protocol was immunoSEQ multiplex PCR, while the TCRdb copy is restricted to in-frame clones and leaves out a portion. V and J calls and clone size are those listed in that table; D and trimming were worked out from the DNA. This table has about 1 million clones, about 75% appearing once. Remarks on this clone: What it binds is not known.

The specimen was memory CD4+ T cells sorted from blood. Subset noted: CD45RA-negative fraction. This receptor was taken from a man between 18 and 35 years old in good health.

CDR3 sequence: CASSLERRGTDTQYF. CDR3 bases: TGTGCCAGCAGCTTAGAACGTAGGGGTACGGATACGCAGTATTTT. The chain combines TRBV7-9 with TRBJ2-3, with TRBD1 as a possible D gene (5 bases). The ends were cut back, 1 base at V and 6 bases at J, with 14 bases in the middle. CDR3 length: 15 amino acids. Germline V gene lookup returns CDR1 SEHNR and CDR2 FQNEAQ (reference sequence). Full variable domain (rest looked up from reference TRBV7-9 and TRBJ2-3): DTGVSQNPRHKITKRGQNVTFRCDPISEHNRLYWYRQTLGQGPEFLTYFQNEAQLEKSRLLSDRFSAERPKGSFSTLEIQRTEQGDSAMYLCASSLERRGTDTQYFGPGTRLTVL.